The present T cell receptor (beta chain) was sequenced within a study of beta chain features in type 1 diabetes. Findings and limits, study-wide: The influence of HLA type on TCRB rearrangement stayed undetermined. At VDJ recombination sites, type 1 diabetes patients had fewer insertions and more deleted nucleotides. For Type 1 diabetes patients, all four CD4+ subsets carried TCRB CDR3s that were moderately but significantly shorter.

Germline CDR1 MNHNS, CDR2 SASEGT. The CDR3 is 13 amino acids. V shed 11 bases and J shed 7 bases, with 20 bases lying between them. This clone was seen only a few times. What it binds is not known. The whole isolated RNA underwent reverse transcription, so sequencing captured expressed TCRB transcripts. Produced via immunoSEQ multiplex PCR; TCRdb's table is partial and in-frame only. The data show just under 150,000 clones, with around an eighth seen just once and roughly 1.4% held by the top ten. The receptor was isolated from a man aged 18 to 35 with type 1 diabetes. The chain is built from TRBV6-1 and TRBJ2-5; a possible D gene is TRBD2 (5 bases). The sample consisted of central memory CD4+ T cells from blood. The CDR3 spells CAGMREGGRTQYF. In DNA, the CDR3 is TGTGCCGGCATGAGGGAAGGCGGTCGGACCCAGTACTTC.